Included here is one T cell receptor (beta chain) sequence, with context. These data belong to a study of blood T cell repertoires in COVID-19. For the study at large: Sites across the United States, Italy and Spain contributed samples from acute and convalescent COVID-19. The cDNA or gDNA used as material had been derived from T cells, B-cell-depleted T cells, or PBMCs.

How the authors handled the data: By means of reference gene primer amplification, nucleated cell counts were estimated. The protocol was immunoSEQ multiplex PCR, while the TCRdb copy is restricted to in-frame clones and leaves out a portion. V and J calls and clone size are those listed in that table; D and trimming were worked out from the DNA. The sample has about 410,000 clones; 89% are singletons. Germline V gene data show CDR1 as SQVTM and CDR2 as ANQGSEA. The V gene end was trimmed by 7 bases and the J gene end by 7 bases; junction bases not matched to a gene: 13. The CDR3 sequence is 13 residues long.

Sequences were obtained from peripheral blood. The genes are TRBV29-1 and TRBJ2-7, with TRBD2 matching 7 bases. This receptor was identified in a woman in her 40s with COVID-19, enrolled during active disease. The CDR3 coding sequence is TGCAGCGGGGCGAACACCGCAGCGGGGGAGCAGTACTTC. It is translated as CSGANTAAGEQYF.